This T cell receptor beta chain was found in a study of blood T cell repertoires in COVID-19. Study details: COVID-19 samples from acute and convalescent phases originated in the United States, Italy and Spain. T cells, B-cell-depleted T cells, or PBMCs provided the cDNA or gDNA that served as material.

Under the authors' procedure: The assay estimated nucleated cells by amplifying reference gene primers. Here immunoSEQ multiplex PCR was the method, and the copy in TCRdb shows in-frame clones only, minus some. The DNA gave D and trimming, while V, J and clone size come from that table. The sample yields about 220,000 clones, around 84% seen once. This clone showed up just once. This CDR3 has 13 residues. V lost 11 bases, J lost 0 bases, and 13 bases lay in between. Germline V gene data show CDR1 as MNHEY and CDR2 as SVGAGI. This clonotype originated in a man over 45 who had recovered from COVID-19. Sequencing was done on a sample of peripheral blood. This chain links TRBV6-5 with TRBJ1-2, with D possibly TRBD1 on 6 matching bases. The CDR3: CAVRGRTNYGYTF. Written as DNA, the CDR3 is TGTGCCGTCAGGGGCAGAACTAACTATGGCTACACCTTC.